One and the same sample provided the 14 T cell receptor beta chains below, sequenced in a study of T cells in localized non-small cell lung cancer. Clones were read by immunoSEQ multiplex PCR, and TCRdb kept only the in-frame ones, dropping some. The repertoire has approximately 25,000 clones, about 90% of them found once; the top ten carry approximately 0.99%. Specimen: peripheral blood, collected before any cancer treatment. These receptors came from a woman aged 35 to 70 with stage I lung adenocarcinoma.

CDR3 coding DNA: TGTGCCAGCAGCCAAGATCTGGGGGCGATCACAGATACGCAGTATTTT. Its translation: CASSQDLGAITDTQYF. The chain joins TRBV4-2 to TRBJ2-3; weak D call: TRBD1 (6 bases). Trimming removed 0 bases at V and 2 bases at J, with 12 bases between. The V gene's germline CDR1 is LGHNA and CDR2 YNFKEQ. This CDR3 is built from 16 residues.

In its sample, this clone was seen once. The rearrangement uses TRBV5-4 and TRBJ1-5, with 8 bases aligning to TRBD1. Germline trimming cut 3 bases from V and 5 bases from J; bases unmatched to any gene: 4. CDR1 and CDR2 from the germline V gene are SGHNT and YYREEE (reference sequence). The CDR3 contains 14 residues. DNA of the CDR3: TGTGCCAGCAGCTCAGGGGGCCCTCATCAGCCCCAGCATTTT. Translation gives CASSSGGPHQPQHF.

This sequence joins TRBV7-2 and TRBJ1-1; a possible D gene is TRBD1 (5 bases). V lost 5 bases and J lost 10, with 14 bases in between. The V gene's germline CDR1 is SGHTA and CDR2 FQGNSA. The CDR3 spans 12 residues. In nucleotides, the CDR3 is TGTGCCAGCAGCCTCACGGGGGTGGGAGCTTTCTTT. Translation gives CASSLTGVGAFF.

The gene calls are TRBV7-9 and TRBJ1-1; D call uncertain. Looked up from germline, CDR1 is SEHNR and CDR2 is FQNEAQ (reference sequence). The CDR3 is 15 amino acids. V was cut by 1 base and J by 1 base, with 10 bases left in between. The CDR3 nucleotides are TGTGCCAGCAGCTTAGTCGGGGTGCGGAACACTGAAGCTTTCTTT. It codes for CASSLVGVRNTEAFF.

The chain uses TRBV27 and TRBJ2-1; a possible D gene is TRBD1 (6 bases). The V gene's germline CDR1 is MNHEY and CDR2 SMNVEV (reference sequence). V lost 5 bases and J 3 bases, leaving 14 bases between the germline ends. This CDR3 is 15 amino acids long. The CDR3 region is CASSPHRADYNEQFF. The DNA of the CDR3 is TGTGCCAGCAGTCCCCACAGGGCCGACTACAATGAGCAGTTCTTC.

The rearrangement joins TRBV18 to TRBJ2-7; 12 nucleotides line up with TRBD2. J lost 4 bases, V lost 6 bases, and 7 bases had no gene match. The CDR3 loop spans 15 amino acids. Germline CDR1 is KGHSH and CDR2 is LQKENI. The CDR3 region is CASSPLTSGRYEQYF. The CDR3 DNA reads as TGTGCCAGCTCCCCTTTGACTAGCGGGAGATACGAGCAGTACTTC.

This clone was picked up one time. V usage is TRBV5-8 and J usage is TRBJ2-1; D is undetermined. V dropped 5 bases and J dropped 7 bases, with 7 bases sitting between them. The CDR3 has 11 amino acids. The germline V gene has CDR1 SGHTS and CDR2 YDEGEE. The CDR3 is CASSRLNEQFF. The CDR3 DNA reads TGTGCCAGCAGTCGGCTTAATGAGCAGTTCTTC.

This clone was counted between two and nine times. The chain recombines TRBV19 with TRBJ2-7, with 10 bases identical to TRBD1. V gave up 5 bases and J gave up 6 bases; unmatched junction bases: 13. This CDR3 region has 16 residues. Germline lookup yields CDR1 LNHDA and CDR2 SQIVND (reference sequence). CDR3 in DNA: TGTGCCAGTAGTTGCCGCCCCGGGACAGGGGCTTGCGAGCAGTACTTC. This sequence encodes CASSCRPGTGACEQYF. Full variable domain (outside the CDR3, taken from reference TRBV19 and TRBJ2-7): DGGITQSPKYLFRKEGQNVTLSCEQNLNHDAMYWYRQDPGQGLRLIYYSQIVNDFQKGDIAEGYSVSREKKESFPLTVTSAQKNPTAFYLCASSCRPGTGACEQYFGPGTRLTVT.

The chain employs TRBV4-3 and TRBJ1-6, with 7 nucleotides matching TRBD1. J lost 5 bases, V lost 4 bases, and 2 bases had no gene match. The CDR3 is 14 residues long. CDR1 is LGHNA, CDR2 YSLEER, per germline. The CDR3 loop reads CASSLGQDNSPLHF. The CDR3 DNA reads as TGCGCCAGCAGCCTCGGACAGGATAATTCACCCCTCCACTTT.

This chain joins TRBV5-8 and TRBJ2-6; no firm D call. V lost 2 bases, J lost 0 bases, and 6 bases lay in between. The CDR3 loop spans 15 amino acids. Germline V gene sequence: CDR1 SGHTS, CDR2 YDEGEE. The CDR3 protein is CASSFSGSGANVLTF. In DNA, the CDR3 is TGTGCCAGCAGCTTTTCAGGCTCTGGGGCCAACGTCCTGACTTTC.

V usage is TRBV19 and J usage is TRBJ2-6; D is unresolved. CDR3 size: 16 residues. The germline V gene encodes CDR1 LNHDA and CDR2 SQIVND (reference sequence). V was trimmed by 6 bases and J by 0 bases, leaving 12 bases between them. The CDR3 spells CASREVLSSGANVLTF. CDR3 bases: TGTGCCAGTAGAGAGGTCCTGAGCTCTGGGGCCAACGTCCTGACTTTC.

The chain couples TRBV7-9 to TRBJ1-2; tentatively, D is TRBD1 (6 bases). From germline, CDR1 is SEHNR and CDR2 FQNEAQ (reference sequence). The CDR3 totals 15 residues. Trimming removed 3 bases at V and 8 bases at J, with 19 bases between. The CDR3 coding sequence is TGTGCCAGCAGCTTCGGAGGCAGGGGCTCGAGCGGCTACACCTTC. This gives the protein CASSFGGRGSSGYTF.

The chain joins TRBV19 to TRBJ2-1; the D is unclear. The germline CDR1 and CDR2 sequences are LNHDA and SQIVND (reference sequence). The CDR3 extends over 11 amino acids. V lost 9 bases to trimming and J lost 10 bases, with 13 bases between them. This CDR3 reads CASSVGLEQFF. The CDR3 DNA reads TGTGCCAGCTCGGTGGGCCTCGAGCAGTTCTTC. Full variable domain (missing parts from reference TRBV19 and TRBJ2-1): DGGITQSPKYLFRKEGQNVTLSCEQNLNHDAMYWYRQDPGQGLRLIYYSQIVNDFQKGDIAEGYSVSREKKESFPLTVTSAQKNPTAFYLCASSVGLEQFFGPGTRLTVL.

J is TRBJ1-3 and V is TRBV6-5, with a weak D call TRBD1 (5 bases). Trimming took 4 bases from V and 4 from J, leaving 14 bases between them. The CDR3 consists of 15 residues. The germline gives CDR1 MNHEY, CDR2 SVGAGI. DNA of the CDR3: TGTGCCAGCAGTTCGAGGTTCAGGGTGGGAAACACCATATATTTT. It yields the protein CASSSRFRVGNTIYF.